This TCR beta chain was identified during a study of human T cells and chemical hapten exposure. The wider study: Each patient's scalp received weekly diphenylcyclopropenone throughout the approximately 25-week study. Readings were taken at 6 days from patch tests that had applied 0.01% DPC to the upper back.

CDR3 length: 13 amino acids. Looked up from germline, CDR1 is SGHTA and CDR2 is FQGNSA. Trimming cost V 3 bases and J 4 bases, with 9 bases left between them. General study results and limits: PT1 expanded TCR counts correlated positively with patch test score.

Only a few counts were recorded for this clonotype. The antigen is not known. TCRdb processed the RACE reads anew with MiXCR; each CDR3 protein has one entry. Of tens of thousands of distinct CDR3 sequences listed, approximately 35% are singletons. Time point in this sample: patch test 1, 2 weeks after DPC sensitization. Treatment here: therapeutic diphenylcyclopropenone sensitization with weekly scalp DPC. The TCR sequence derives from a man between 35 and 55 years old with alopecia areata. Some clones in this sample may be carry-over from other donors' samples. The V call is TRBV7-2, the J call TRBJ2-5; D is uncertain. The specimen was whole blood, collected in connection with sensitization to the hapten diphenylcyclopropenone (DPC). CDR3 nucleotides: TGTGCCAGCAGCTTTGTACAGAGAGAGACCCAGTACTTC. Its protein product is CASSFVQRETQYF.